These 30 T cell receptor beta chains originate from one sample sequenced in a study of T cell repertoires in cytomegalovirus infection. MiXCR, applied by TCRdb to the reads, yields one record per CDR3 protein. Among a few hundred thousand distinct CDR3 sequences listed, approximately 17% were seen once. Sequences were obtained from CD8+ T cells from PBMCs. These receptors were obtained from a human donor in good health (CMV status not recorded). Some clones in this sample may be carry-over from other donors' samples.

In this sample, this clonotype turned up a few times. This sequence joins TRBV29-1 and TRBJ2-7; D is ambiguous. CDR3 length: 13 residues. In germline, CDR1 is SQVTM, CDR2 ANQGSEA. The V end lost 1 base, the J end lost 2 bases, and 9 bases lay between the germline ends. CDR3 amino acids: CSVEAENPYEQYF. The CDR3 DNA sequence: TGCAGCGTTGAAGCTGAAAACCCCTACGAGCAGTACTTC.

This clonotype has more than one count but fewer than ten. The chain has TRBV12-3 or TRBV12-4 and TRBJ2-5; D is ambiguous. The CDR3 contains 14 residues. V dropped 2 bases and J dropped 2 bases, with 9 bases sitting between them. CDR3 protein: CASSLMGDQETQYF. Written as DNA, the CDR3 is TGTGCCAGCAGTTTAATGGGTGATCAAGAGACCCAGTACTTC.

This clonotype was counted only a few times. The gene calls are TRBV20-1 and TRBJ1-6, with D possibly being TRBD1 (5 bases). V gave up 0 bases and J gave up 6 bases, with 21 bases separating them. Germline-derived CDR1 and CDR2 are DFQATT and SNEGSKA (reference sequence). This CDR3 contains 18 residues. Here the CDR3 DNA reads TGCAGTGCTAGAGATCTCATCATCGTTGACAGAATTAATTCACCCCTCCACTTT. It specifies CSARDLIIVDRINSPLHF.

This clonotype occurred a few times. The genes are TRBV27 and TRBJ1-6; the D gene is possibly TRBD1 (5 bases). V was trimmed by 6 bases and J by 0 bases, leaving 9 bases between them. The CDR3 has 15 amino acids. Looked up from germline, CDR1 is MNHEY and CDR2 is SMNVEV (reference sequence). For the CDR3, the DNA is TGTGCCAGCAGGGGGCCCGACTCCTATAATTCACCCCTCCACTTT. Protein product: CASRGPDSYNSPLHF.

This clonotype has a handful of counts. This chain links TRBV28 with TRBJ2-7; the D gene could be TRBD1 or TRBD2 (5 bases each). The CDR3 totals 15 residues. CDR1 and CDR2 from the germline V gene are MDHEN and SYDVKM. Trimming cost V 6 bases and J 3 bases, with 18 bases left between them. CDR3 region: CASSPRMGVIYEQYF. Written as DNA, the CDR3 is TGTGCCAGCAGCCCGAGGATGGGGGTGATCTACGAGCAGTACTTC.

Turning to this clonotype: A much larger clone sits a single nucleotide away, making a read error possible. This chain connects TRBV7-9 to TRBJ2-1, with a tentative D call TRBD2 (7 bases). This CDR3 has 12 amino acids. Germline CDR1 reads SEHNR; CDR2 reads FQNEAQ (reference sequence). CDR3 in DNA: TGTGTCAGCAAGGGGGGGAGGGATGAGCAGTTCTTC. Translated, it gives CVSKGGRDEQFF. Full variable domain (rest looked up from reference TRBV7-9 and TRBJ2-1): DTGVSQNPRHKITKRGQNVTFRCDPISEHNRLYWYRQTLGQGPEFLTYFQNEAQLEKSRLLSDRFSAERPKGSFSTLEIQRTEQGDSAMYLCVSKGGRDEQFFGPGTRLTVL.

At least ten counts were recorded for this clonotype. CDR3 DNA sequence: TGTGCCAGCAGCCCCACGGGACTAGCGGGGGACGTAGAGACCCAGTACTTC. This codes for CASSPTGLAGDVETQYF. This rearrangement joins TRBV7-2 to TRBJ2-5; 14 nucleotides align to TRBD2. Germline CDR1 and CDR2: SGHTA and FQGNSA. V lost 5 bases, J lost 4 bases, and 9 bases stayed unmatched. The CDR3 length is 17 residues.

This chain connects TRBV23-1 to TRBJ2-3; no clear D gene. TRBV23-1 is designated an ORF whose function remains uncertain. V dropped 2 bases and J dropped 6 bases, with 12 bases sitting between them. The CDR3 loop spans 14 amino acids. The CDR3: CASSQPLTGDTQYF. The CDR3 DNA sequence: TGCGCCAGCAGTCAACCATTAACCGGGGATACGCAGTATTTT.

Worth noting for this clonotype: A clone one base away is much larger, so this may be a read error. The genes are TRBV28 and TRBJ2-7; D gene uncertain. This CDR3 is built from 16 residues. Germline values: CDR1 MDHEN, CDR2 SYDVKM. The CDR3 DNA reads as TGTGCCAGCAGTGCTGAACCTGGGCGGTTATACTACGAGCAGTGCTTC. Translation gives CASSAEPGRLYYEQCF.

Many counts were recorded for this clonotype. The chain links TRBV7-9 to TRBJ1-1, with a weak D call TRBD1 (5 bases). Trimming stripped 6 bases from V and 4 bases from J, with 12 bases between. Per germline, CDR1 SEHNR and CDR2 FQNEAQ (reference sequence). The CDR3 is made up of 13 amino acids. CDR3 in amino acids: CASSPVGGTEAFF. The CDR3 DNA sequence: TGTGCCAGCAGTCCCGTGGGGGGCACTGAAGCTTTCTTT.

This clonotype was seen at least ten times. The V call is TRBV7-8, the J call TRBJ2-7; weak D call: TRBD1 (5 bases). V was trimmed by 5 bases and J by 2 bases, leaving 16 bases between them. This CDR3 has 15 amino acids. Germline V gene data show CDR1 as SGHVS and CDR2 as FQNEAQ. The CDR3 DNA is TGTGCCAGCAGCCCTGAGGCAGGGAACACCTACGAGCAGTACTTC. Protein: CASSPEAGNTYEQYF.

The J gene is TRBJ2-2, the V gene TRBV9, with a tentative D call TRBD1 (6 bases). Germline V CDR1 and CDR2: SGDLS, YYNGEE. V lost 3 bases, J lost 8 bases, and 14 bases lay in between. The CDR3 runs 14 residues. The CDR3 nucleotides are TGTGCCAGCAGCGCCAGGGGCGAGCTTGGGGAGCTGTTTTTT. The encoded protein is CASSARGELGELFF.

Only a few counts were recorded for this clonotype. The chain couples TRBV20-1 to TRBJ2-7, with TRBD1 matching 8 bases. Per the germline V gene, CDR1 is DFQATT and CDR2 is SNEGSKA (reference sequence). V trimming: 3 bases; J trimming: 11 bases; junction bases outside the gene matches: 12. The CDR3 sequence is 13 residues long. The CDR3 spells CSASAGTGLREYF. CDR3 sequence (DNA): TGCAGTGCTAGTGCCGGGACAGGTTTAAGGGAGTACTTC.

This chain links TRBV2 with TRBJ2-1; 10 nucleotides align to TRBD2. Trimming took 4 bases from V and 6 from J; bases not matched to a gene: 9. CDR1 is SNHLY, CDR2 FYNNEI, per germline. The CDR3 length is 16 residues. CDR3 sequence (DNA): TGTGCCAGCAGTGGGAAGCGGGGGGGCAGTTTCAATGAGCAGTTCTTC. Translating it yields CASSGKRGGSFNEQFF.

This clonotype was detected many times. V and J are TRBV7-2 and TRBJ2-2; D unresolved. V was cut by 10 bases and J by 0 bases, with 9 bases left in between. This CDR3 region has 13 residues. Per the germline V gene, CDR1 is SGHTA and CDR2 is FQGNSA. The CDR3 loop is CATSGSNTGELFF. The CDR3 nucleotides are TGTGCCACGTCCGGGTCGAACACCGGGGAGCTGTTTTTT.

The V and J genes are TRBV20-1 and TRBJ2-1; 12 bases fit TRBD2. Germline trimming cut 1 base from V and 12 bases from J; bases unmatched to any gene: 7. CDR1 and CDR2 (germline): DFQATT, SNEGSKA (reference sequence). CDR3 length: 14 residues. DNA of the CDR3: TGCAGTGCTAGAGCTAGCGGGGGGGCCGTGGGGCAGTTCTTC. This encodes CSARASGGAVGQFF.

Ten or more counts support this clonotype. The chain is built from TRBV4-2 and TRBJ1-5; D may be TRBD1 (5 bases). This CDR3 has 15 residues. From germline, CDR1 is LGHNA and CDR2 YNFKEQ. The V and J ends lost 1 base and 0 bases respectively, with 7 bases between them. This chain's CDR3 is CASSQGTNSNQPQHF. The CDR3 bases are TGTGCCAGCAGCCAAGGGACAAATAGCAATCAGCCCCAGCATTTT.

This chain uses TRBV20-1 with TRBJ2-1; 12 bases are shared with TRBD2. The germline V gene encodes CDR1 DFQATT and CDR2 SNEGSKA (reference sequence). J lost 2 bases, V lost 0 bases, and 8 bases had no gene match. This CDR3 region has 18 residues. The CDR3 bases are TGCAGTGCTAGAGACTCCGCCGGACTAGCGGGGACCTACAATGAGCAGTTCTTC. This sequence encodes CSARDSAGLAGTYNEQFF.

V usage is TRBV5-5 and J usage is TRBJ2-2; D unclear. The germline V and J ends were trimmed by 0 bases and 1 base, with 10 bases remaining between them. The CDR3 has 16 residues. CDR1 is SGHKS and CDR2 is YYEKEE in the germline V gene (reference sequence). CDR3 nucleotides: TGTGCCAGCAGCTTGGGTTGGACGGAGAACACCGGGGAGCTGTTTTTT. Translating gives CASSLGWTENTGELFF.

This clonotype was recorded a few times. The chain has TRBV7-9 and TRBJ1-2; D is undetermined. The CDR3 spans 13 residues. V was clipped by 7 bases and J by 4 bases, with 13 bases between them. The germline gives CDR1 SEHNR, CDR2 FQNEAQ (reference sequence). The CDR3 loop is CASTLRAGYGYTF. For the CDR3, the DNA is TGTGCCAGCACCCTTAGAGCGGGCTATGGCTACACCTTC.

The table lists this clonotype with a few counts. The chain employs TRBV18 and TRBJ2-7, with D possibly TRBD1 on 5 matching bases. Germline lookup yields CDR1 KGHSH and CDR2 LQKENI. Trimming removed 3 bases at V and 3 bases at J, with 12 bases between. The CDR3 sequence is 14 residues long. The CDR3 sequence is CASSPPDIYYEQYF. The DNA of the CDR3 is TGTGCCAGCTCACCGCCGGACATATACTACGAGCAGTACTTC.

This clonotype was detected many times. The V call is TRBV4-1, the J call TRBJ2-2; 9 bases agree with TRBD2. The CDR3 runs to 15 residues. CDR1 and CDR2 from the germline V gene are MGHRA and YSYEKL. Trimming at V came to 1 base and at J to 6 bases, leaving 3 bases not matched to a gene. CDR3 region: CASSQAGTSSGELFF. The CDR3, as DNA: TGCGCCAGCAGCCAAGCCGGGACTAGCTCCGGGGAGCTGTTTTTT.

The CDR3 loop reads CSVADTTWGYGYTF. The CDR3 bases are TGCAGCGTCGCTGATACGACTTGGGGCTATGGCTACACCTTC. The rearrangement links TRBV29-1 to TRBJ1-2, with no clear D. Germline lookup yields CDR1 SQVTM and CDR2 ANQGSEA. The CDR3 is 14 residues long. Deletions cut 6 bases from V and 4 bases from J, with 18 bases between.

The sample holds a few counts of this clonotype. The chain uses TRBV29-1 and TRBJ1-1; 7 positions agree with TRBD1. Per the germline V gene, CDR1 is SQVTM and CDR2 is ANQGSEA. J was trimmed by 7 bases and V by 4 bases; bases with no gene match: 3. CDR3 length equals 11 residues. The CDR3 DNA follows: TGCAGCGTTGGGGGGGACAGTGAAGCTTTCTTT. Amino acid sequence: CSVGGDSEAFF.

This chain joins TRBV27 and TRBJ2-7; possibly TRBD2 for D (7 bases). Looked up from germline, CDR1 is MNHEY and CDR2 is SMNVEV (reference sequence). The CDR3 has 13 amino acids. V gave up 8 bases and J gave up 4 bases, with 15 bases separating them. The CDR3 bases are TGTGCCAGCTGGGGGGGGGCAGCATACGAGCAGTACTTC. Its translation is CASWGGAAYEQYF.

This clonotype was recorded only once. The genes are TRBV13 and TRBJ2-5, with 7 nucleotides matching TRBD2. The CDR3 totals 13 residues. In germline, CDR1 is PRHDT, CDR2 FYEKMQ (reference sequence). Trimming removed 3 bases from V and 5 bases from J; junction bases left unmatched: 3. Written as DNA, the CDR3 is TGTGCCAGCAGCTTCGAAGCGGGGGAGACCCAGTACTTC. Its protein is CASSFEAGETQYF. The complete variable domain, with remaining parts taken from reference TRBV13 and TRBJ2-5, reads AAGVIQSPRHLIKEKRETATLKCYPIPRHDTVYWYQQGPGQDPQFLISFYEKMQSDKGSIPDRFSAQQFSDYHSELNMSSLELGDSALYFCASSFEAGETQYFGPGTRLLVL.

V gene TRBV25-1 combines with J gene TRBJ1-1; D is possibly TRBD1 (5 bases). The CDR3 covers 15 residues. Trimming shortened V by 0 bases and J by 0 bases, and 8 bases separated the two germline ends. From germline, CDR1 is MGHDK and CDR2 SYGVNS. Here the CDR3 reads CASSEYGGVNTEAFF. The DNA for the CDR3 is TGTGCCAGCAGTGAATACGGGGGGGTGAACACTGAAGCTTTCTTT.

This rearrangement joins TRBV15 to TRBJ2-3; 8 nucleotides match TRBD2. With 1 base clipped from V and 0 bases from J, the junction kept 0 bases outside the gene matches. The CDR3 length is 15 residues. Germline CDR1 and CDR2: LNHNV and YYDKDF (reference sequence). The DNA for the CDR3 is TGTGCCACCAGCAGAGGCGGGGGGAGCACAGATACGCAGTATTTT. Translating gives CATSRGGGSTDTQYF.

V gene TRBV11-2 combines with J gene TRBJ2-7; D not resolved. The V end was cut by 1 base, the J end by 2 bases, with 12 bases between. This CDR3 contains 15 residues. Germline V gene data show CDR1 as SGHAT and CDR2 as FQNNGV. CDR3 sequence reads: CASSLVPDSTYEQYF. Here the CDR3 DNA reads TGTGCCAGCAGCTTAGTTCCAGATTCGACCTACGAGCAGTACTTC.

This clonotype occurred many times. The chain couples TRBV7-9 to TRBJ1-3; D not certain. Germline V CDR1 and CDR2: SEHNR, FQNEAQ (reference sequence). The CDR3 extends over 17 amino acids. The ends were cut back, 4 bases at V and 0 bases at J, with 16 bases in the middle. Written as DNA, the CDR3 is TGTGCCAGCAGCTACTTAGCCCTGGTGGGCTCTGGAAACACCATATATTTT. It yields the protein CASSYLALVGSGNTIYF.